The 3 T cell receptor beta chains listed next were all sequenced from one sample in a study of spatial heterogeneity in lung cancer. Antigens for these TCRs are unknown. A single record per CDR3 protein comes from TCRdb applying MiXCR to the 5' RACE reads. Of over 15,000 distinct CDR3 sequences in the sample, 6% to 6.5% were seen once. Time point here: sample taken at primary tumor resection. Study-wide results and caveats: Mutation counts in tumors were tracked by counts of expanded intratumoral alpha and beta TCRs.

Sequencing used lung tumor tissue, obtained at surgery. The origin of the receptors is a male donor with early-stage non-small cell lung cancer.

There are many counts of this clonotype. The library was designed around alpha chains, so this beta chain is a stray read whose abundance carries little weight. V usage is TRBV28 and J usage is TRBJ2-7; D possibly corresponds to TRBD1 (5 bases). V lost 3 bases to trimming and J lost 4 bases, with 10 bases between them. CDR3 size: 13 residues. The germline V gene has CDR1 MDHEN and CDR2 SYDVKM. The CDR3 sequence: CASSLGREYEQYF. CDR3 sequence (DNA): TGTGCCAGCAGTTTGGGCAGGGAATACGAGCAGTACTTC.

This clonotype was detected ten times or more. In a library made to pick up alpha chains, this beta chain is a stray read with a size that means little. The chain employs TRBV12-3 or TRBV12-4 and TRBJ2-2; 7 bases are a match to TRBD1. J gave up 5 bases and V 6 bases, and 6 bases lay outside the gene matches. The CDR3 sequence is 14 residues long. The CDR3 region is CASRPLTGTGELFF. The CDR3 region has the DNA TGTGCCAGCAGACCTCTGACAGGGACCGGGGAGCTGTTTTTT.

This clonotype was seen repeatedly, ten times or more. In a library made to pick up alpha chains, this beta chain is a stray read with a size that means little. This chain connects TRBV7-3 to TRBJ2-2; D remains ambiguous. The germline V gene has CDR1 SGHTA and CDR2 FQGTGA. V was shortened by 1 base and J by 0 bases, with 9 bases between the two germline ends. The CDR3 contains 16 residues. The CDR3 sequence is CASSLNSDTNTGELFF. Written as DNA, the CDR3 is TGTGCCAGCAGCTTAAATAGTGATACGAACACCGGGGAGCTGTTTTTT. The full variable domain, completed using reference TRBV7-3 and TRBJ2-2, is GAGVSQTPSNKVTEKGKYVELRCDPISGHTALYWYRQSLGQGPEFLIYFQGTGAADDSGLPNDRFFAVRPEGSVSTLKIQRTERGDSAVYLCASSLNSDTNTGELFFGEGSRLTVL.